This TCR beta chain stems from a study of blood T cell repertoires in COVID-19. Overall study context: Whether acute or convalescent, the COVID-19 samples came from the United States, Italy and Spain. Sources were T cells, B-cell-depleted T cells, or PBMCs; the material itself was cDNA or gDNA.

The CDR3 runs to 13 residues. Germline V gene data show CDR1 as SQVTM and CDR2 as ANQGSEA. Trimming stripped 4 bases from V and 8 bases from J, with 17 bases between. Authors' data handling: Cell counts per sample came from amplifying reference gene primers. Sequencing was performed with immunoSEQ multiplex PCR; in TCRdb, only in-frame clones are kept and a portion is missing. The DNA was the basis for D and trimming; V, J and clone size are from that table. The table lists about 290,000 clones, 89% of them singletons, with 11% in the top ten. This chain joins TRBV29-1 and TRBJ1-2, with D tentatively TRBD1 (5 bases). The sample consisted of peripheral blood. This TCR derives from a woman in her twenties or thirties with COVID-19, enrolled during active disease. The CDR3 is CSVAPVTRGGYTF. The CDR3 DNA reads TGCAGCGTTGCCCCTGTGACTCGGGGGGGCTACACCTTC.